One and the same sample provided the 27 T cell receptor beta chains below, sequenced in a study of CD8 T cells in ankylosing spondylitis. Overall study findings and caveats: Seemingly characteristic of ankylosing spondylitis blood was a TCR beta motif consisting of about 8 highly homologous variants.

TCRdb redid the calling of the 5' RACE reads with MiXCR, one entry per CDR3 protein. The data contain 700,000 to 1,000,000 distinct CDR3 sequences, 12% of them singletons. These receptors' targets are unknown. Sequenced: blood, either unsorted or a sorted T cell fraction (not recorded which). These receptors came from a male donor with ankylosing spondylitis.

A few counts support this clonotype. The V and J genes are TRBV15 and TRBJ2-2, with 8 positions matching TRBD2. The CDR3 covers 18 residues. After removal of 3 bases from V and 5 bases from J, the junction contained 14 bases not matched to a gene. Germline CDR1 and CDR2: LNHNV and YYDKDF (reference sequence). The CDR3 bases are TGTGCCACCAGCAGGGCCTATAGCGGGATGGCGCAAACCGGGGAGCTGTTTTTT. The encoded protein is CATSRAYSGMAQTGELFF. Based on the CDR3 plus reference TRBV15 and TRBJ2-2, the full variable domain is DAMVIQNPRYQVTQFGKPVTLSCSQTLNHNVMYWYQQKSSQAPKLLFHYYDKDFNNEADTPDNFQSRRPNTSFCFLDIRSPGLGDTAMYLCATSRAYSGMAQTGELFFGEGSRLTVL.

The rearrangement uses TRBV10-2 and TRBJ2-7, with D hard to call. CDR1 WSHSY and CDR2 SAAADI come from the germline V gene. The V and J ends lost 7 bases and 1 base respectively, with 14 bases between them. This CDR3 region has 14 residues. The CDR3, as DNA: TGCGCCAGCAATGATCTTACTGGATCCTACGAGCAGTACTTC. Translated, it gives CASNDLTGSYEQYF.

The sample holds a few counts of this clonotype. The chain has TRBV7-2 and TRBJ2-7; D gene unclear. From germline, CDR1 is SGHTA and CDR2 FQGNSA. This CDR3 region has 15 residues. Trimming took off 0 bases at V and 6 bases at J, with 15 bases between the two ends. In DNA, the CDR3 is TGTGCCAGCAGCTTAGCGCCCGGGCTGGCCGGCGAGCAGTACTTC. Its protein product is CASSLAPGLAGEQYF.

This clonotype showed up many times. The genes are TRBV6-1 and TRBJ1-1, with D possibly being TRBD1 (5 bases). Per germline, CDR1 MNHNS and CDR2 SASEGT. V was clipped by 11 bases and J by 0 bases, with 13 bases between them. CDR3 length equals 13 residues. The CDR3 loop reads CAAMGQVNTEAFF. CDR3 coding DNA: TGTGCCGCTATGGGGCAGGTGAACACTGAAGCTTTCTTT.

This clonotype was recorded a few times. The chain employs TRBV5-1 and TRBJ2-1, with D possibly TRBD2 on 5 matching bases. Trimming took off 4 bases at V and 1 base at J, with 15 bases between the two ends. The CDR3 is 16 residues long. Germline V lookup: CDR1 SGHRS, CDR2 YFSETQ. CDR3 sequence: CASSGRDGSSYNEQFF. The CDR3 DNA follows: TGCGCCAGCAGCGGACGGGATGGCAGTTCCTACAATGAGCAGTTCTTC.

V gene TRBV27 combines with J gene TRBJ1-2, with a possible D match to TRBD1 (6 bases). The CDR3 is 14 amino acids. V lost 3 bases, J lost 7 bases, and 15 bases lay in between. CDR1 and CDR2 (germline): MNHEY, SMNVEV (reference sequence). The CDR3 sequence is CASSFRRGYGGYTF. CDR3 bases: TGTGCCAGCAGTTTCCGGAGGGGGTATGGTGGCTACACCTTC.

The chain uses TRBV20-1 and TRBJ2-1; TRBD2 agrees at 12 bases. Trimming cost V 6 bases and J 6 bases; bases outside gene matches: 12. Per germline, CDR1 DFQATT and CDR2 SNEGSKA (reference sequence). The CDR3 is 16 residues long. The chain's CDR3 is CSAPSGPSGGANEQFF. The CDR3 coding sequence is TGCAGTGCCCCGAGTGGTCCTAGCGGGGGGGCCAATGAGCAGTTCTTC.

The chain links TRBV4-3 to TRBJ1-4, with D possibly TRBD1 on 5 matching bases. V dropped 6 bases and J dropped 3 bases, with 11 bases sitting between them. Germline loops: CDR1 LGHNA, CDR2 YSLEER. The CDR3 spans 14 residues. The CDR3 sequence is CASSEGGANEKLFF. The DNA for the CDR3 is TGCGCCAGCAGTGAGGGAGGGGCTAATGAAAAACTGTTTTTT.

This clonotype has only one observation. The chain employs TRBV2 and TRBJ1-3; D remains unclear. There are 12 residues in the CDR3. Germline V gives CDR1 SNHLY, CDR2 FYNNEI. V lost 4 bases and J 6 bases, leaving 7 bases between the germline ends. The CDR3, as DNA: TGTGCCAGCAGTGGAACAGCAAACACCATATATTTT. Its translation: CASSGTANTIYF.

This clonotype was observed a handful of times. Here the CDR3 DNA reads TGTGCCAGCCTTTTACGGTTGGGGGGGACGATTAATGAGCAGTTCTTC. Its translation: CASLLRLGGTINEQFF. The chain recombines TRBV28 with TRBJ2-1; 7 bases map to TRBD2. Germline V gene data show CDR1 as MDHEN and CDR2 as SYDVKM. V gave up 8 bases and J gave up 7 bases; unmatched junction bases: 17. The CDR3 runs 16 residues.

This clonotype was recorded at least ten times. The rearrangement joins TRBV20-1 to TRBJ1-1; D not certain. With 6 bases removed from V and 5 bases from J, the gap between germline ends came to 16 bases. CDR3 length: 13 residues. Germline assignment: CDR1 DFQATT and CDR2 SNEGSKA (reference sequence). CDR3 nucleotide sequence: TGCAGTGCCGAGCGGGTACGGAGGACTGAAGCTTTCTTT. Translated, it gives CSAERVRRTEAFF.

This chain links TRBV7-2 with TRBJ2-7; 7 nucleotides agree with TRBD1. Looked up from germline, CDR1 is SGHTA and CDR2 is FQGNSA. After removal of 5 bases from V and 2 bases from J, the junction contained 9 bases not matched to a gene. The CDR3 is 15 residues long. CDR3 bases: TGTGCCAGCAGCCGCTCAGCCGGGACAGCCTACGAGCAGTACTTC. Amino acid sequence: CASSRSAGTAYEQYF.

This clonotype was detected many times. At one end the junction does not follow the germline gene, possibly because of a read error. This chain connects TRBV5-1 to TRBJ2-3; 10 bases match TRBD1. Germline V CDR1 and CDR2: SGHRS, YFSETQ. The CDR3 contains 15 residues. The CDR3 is CASSLGQGSTDTQYF. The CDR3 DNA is TGTGCCAGCAGCTTGGGACAGGGGAGCACAGATACGCAGTATTTT.

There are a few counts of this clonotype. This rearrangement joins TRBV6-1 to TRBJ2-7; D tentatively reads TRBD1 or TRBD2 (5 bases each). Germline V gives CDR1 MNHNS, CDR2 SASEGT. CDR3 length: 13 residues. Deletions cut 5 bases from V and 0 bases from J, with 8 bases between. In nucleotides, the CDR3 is TGTGCCAGCAGTCGGGACGACTCCTACGAGCAGTACTTC. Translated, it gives CASSRDDSYEQYF.

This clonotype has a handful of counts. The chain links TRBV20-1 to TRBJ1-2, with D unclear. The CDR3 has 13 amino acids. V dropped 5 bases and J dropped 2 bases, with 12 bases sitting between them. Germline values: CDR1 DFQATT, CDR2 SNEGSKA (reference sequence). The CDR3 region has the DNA TGCAGTGCTTCGTTAGACGGAAACTATGGCTACACCTTC. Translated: CSASLDGNYGYTF.

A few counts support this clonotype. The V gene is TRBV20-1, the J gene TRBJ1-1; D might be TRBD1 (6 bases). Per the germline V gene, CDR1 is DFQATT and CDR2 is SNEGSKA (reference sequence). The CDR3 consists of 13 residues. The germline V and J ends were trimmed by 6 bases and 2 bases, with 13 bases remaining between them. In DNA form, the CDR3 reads TGCAGTGCATATCTGACAGGAAACACTGAAGCTTTCTTT. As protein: CSAYLTGNTEAFF.

In DNA form, the CDR3 reads TGTGCCAGCAGCTTATTTCAGGGGAACACTGAAGCTTTCTTT. Amino acids: CASSLFQGNTEAFF. The gene calls are TRBV11-2 and TRBJ1-1, with D possibly TRBD1 on 5 matching bases. The ends were cut back, 2 bases at V and 1 base at J, with 8 bases in the middle. The CDR3 runs to 14 residues. Germline CDR1 SGHAT, CDR2 FQNNGV.

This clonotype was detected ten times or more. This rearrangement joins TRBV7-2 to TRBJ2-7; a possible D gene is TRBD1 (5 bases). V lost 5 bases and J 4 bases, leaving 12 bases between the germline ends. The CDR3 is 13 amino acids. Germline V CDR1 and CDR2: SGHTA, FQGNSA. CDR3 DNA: TGTGCCAGCAGCCCCCGGGCAGGGTACGAGCAGTACTTC. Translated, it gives CASSPRAGYEQYF. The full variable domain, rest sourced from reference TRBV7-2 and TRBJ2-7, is GAGVSQSPSNKVTEKGKDVELRCDPISGHTALYWYRQSLGQGLEFLIYFQGNSAPDKSGLPSDRFSAERTGGSVSTLTIQRTQQEDSAVYLCASSPRAGYEQYFGPGTRLTVT.

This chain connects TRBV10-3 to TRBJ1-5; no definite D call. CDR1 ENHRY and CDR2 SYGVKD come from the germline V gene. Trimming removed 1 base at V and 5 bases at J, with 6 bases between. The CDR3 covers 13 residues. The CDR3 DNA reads TGTGCCATCAGTGAGTACGGGGATCAGCCCCAGCATTTT. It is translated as CAISEYGDQPQHF.

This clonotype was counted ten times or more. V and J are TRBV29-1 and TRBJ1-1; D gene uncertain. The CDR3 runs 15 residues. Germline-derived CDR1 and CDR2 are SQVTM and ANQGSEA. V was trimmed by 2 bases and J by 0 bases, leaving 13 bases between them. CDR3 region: CSVEFPQRLNTEAFF. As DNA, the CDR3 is TGCAGCGTTGAATTCCCCCAGCGCCTGAACACTGAAGCTTTCTTT. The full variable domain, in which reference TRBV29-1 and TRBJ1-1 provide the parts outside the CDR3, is SAVISQKPSRDICQRGTSLTIQCQVDSQVTMMFWYRQQPGQSLTLIATANQGSEATYESGFVIDKFPISRPNLTFSTLTVSNMSPEDSSIYLCSVEFPQRLNTEAFFGQGTRLTVV.

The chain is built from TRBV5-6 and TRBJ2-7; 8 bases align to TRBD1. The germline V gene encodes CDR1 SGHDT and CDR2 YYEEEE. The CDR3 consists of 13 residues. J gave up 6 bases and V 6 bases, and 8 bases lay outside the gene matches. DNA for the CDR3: TGTGCCAGCATACGGACAGGGAGCAGCGAGCAGTACTTC. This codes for CASIRTGSSEQYF.

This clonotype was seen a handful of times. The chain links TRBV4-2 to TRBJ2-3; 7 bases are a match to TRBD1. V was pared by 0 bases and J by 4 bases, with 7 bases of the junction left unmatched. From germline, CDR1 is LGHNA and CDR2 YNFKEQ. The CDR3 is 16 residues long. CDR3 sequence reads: CASSQDGAGGSDTQYF. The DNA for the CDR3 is TGTGCCAGCAGCCAAGATGGGGCAGGGGGATCAGATACGCAGTATTTT.

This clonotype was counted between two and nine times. The DNA of the CDR3 is TGTGCCAGCAGCTTATCTGCTGACTCCTACAATGAGCAGTTCTTC. As protein: CASSLSADSYNEQFF. The chain couples TRBV7-2 to TRBJ2-1; D remains unclear. Deletions cut 2 bases from V and 0 bases from J, with 8 bases between. The germline V gene has CDR1 SGHTA and CDR2 FQGNSA. This CDR3 region has 15 residues. Drawing the rest from reference TRBV7-2 and TRBJ2-1, the complete variable domain is GAGVSQSPSNKVTEKGKDVELRCDPISGHTALYWYRQSLGQGLEFLIYFQGNSAPDKSGLPSDRFSAERTGGSVSTLTIQRTQQEDSAVYLCASSLSADSYNEQFFGPGTRLTVL.

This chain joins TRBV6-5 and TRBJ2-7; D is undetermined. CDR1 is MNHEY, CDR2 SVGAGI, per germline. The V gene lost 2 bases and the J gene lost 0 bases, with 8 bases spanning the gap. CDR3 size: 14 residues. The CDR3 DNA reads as TGTGCCAGCAGTTACCACGATAGCTCCTACGAGCAGTACTTC. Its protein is CASSYHDSSYEQYF.

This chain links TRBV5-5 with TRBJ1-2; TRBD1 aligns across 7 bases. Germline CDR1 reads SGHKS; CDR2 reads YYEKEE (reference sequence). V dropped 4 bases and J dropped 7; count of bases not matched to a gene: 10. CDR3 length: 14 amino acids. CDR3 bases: TGTGCCAGCAGCGCCCACAGGGGAGGGAGTGGCTACACCTTC. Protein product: CASSAHRGGSGYTF.

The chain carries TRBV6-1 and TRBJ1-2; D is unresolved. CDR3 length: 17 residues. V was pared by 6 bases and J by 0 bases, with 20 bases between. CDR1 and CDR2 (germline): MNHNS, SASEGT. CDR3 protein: CASRISRWAVSNYGYTF. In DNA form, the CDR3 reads TGTGCCAGCAGGATATCTAGGTGGGCAGTCTCTAACTATGGCTACACCTTC.

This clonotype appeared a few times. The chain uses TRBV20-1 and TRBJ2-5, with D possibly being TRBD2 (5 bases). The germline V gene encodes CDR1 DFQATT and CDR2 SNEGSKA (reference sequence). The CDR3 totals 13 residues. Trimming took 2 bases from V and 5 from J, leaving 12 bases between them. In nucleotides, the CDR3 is TGCAGTGCTAGACGGGGTTCGGATGAGACCCAGTACTTC. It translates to CSARRGSDETQYF.